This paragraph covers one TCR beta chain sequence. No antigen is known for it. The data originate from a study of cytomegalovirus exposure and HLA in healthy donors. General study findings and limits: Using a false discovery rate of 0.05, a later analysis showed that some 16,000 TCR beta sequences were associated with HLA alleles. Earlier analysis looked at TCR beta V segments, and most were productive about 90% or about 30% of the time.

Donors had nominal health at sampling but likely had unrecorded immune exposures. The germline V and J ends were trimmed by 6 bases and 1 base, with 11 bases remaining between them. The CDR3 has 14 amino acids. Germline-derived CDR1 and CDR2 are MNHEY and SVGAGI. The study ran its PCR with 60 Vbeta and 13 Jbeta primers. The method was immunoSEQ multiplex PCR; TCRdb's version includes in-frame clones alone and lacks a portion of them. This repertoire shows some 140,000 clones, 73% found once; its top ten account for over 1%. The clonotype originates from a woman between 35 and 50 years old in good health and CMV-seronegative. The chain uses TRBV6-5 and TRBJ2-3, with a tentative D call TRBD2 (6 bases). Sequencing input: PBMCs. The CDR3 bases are TGTGCCAGCAGAGGCCGCGGGGGCACAGATACGCAGTATTTT. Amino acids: CASRGRGGTDTQYF.